This T cell receptor beta chain was observed in a study of cytomegalovirus exposure and HLA in healthy donors. The study's findings and limits: Reported performance of the classifier showed diagnosis of cytomegalovirus status with high specificity and sensitivity.

Researchers ran the PCR with 60 Vbeta and 13 Jbeta primers. Method: immunoSEQ multiplex PCR; TCRdb's copy keeps in-frame clones and lacks some. The table has around 150,000 clones, about 71% seen once; the top ten hold approximately 1.5%. This CDR3 is 16 amino acids long. Germline CDR1 and CDR2: MGHRA and YSYEKL. Unmatched junction bases numbered 4, after V lost 0 bases and J lost 3 bases. This clone was seen only once. What it binds is not known. The J gene is TRBJ1-5, the V gene TRBV4-1, with TRBD1 identical over 8 bases. This receptor was taken from a man in his fifties in good health and CMV-seronegative. Material: PBMCs. The CDR3 sequence is CASSQEGRGLNQPQHF. The CDR3 coding sequence is TGCGCCAGCAGCCAAGAAGGCAGGGGGCTCAATCAGCCCCAGCATTTT.